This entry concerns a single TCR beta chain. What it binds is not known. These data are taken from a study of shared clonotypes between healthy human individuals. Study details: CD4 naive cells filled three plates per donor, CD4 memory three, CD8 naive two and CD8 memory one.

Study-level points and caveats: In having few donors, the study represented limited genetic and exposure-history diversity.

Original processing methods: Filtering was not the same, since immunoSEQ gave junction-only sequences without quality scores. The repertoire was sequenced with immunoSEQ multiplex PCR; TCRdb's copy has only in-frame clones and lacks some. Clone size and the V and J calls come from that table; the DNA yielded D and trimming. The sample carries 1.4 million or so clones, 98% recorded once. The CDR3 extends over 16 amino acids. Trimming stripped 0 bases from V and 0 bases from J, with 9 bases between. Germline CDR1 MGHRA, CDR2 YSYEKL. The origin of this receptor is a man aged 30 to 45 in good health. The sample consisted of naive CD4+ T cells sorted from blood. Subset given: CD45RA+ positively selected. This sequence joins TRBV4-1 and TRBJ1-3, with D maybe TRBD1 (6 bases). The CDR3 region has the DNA TGCGCCAGCAGCCAAGAACAGGGACTCTCTGGAAACACCATATATTTT. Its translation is CASSQEQGLSGNTIYF.